This entry describes one T cell receptor (beta chain). The antigen is unknown. This entry comes from a study of shared clonotypes between healthy human individuals. TCRdb's copy holds only in-frame clones and misses some; the assay was immunoSEQ multiplex PCR. Found here are some 2,100,000 clones, 90% to 95% of them singletons; the top ten hold about 1.8%. CD45RO-negative, CCR7-positively selected cells formed the naive CD8 fraction, excluding terminally differentiated effector memory CD45RA+ cells. General observations from the study: Only blood was sampled; tissue repertoires likely differ. Clonotypes shared by all four sorted-subset donors had higher generation probabilities than non-shared clonotypes.

CDR1 and CDR2 (germline): SGHDT, YYEEEE. J lost 6 bases, V lost 2 bases, and 11 bases had no gene match. The CDR3 covers 16 residues. The sequence was obtained from a man aged 18 to 30 in good health. Some clones in this sample may be carry-over from other donors' samples. The chain uses TRBV5-6 and TRBJ2-1; 7 bases line up with TRBD2. Sequenced material: naive CD8+ T cells from PBMCs. For the CDR3, the DNA is TGTGCCAGCAGCTTACTGAGAGCGGGAAATGGCAATGAGCAGTTCTTC. Its protein product is CASSLLRAGNGNEQFF. The variable domain in full, with the rest retrieved from reference TRBV5-6 and TRBJ2-1, is DAGVTQSPTHLIKTRGQQVTLRCSPKSGHDTVSWYQQALGQGPQFIFQYYEEEERQRGNFPDRFSGHQFPNYSSELNVNALLLGDSALYLCASSLLRAGNGNEQFFGPGTRLTVL.